The 5 T cell receptor beta chains reported below all come from one sample, sequenced in a study of human T cells and chemical hapten exposure. Time point of the sample: pre-sensitization, week 0. Documented treatment: therapeutic diphenylcyclopropenone sensitization with weekly scalp DPC. TCRdb recomputed calls from the RACE reads with MiXCR, one row per CDR3 protein. The sample has about 270,000 distinct CDR3 sequences, around 7.3% seen once. Material: whole blood, obtained in connection with sensitization to the hapten diphenylcyclopropenone (DPC). These receptor sequences come from a man between 18 and 29 years old with alopecia areata. Some clones in this sample may be carry-over from other donors' samples.

The V call is TRBV7-6, the J call TRBJ1-5; D is unclear. Germline CDR1 reads SGHVS; CDR2 reads FNYEAQ. With 0 bases removed from V and 6 bases from J, the gap between germline ends came to 9 bases. The CDR3 sequence is 14 residues long. CDR3 DNA sequence: TGTGCCAGCAGCTTAGCGGTGGGTGGTCAGCCCCAGCATTTT. As protein: CASSLAVGGQPQHF.

This clonotype was found many times. The CDR3, as DNA: TGCAGTGCTAGAGATAGCAGGGGAGACAATGAGCAGTTCTTC. Its translation is CSARDSRGDNEQFF. The chain uses TRBV20-1 and TRBJ2-1; tentatively, D is TRBD1 (6 bases). The V end was cut by 0 bases, the J end by 5 bases, with 11 bases between. CDR1 DFQATT and CDR2 SNEGSKA come from the germline V gene (reference sequence). The CDR3 has 14 residues.

This clonotype was recorded at least ten times. This chain links TRBV20-1 with TRBJ2-7; D is unclear. The germline V and J ends were trimmed by 1 base and 13 bases, with 17 bases remaining between them. This CDR3 has 12 residues. Germline lookup yields CDR1 DFQATT and CDR2 SNEGSKA (reference sequence). The CDR3 reads CSARVDEASRYF. CDR3 nucleotides: TGCAGTGCTAGAGTCGATGAGGCCAGCAGATACTTC.

The gene calls are TRBV10-3 and TRBJ1-6; D gene uncertain. Between the trimmed V and J ends, which lost 0 bases and 1 base, there was a span of 10 bases. Germline-derived CDR1 and CDR2 are ENHRY and SYGVKD. This CDR3 is built from 17 residues. CDR3 amino acids: CAISESEFRSYNSPLHF. CDR3 bases: TGTGCCATCAGTGAGTCTGAGTTTAGGTCCTATAATTCACCCCTCCACTTT.

This clonotype has at least ten counts. J is TRBJ1-2 and V is TRBV6-2 or TRBV6-3, with 10 positions matching TRBD1. Germline lookup yields CDR1 MNHEY and CDR2 SVGEGT. Trimming removed 4 bases from V and 9 bases from J; junction bases left unmatched: 5. The CDR3 is 13 amino acids. The CDR3 region is CASSFRQGASYTF. Here the CDR3 DNA reads TGTGCCAGCAGTTTCCGACAGGGGGCCAGCTACACCTTC.